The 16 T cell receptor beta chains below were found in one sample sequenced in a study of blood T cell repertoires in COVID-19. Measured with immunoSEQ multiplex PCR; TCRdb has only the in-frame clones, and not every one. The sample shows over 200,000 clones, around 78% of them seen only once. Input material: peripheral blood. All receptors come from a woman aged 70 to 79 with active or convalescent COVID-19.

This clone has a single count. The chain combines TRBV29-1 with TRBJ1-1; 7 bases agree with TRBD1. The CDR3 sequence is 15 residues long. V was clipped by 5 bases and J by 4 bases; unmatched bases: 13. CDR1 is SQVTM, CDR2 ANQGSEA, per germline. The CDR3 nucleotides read TGCAGCGTTTCGTGGGACAGTTTCCTTTCCACTGAAGCTTTCTTT. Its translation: CSVSWDSFLSTEAFF.

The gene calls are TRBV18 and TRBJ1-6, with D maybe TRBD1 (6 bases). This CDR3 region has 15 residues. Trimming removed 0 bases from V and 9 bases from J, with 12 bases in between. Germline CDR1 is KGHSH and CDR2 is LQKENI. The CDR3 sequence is CASSPPTGWGSPLHF. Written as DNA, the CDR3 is TGTGCCAGCTCACCACCGACAGGATGGGGTTCACCCCTCCACTTT. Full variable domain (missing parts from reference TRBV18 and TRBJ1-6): NAGVMQNPRHLVRRRGQEARLRCSPMKGHSHVYWYRQLPEEGLKFMVYLQKENIIDESGMPKERFSAEFPKEGPSILRIQQVVRGDSAAYFCASSPPTGWGSPLHFGNGTRLTVT.

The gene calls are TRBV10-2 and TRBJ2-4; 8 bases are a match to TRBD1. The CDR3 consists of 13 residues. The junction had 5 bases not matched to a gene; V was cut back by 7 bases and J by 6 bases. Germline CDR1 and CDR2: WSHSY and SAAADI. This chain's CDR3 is CASKTGEPNIQYF. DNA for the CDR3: TGCGCCAGCAAGACAGGGGAGCCAAACATTCAGTACTTC.

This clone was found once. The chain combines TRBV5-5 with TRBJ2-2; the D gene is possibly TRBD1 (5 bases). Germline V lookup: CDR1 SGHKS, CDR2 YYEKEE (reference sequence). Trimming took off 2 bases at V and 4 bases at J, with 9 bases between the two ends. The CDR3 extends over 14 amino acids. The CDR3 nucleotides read TGTGCCAGCAGCTTTAGCAGGGCCACCGGGGAGCTGTTTTTT. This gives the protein CASSFSRATGELFF.

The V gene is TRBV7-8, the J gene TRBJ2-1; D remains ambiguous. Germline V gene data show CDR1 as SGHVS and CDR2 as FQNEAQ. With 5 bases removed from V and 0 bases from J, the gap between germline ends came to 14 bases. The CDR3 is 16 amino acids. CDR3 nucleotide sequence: TGTGCCAGCAGCCGAGGCGGATTTCCCTCCTACAATGAGCAGTTCTTC. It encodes CASSRGGFPSYNEQFF.

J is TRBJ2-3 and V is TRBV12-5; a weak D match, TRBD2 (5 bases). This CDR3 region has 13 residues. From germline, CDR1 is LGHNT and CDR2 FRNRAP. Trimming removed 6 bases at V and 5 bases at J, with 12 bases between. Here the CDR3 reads CASGYGSGDTQYF. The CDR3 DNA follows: TGTGCTAGTGGCTATGGGAGCGGAGATACGCAGTATTTT.

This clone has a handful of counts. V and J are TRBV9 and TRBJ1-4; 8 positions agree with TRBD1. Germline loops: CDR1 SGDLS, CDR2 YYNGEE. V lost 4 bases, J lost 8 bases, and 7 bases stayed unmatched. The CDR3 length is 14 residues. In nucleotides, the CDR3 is TGTGCCAGCAGCTTGGGACAGGCGGAAGAAAAACTGTTTTTT. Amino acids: CASSLGQAEEKLFF. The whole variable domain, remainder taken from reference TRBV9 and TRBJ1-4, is DSGVTQTPKHLITATGQRVTLRCSPRSGDLSVYWYQQSLDQGLQFLIQYYNGEERAKGNILERFSAQQFPDLHSELNLSSLELGDSALYFCASSLGQAEEKLFFGSGTQLSVL.

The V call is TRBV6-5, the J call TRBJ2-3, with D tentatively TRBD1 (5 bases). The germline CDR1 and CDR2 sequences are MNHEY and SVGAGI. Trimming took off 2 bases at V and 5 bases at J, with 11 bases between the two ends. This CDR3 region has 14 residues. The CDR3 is CASSYMNRLDTQYF. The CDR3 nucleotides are TGTGCCAGCAGTTACATGAACAGGTTAGATACGCAGTATTTT.

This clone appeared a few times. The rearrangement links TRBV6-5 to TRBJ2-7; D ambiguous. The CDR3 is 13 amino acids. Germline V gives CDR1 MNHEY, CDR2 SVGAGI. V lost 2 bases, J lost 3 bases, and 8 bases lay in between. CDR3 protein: CASSYLGHYEQYF. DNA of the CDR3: TGTGCCAGCAGTTACCTGGGCCACTACGAGCAGTACTTC.

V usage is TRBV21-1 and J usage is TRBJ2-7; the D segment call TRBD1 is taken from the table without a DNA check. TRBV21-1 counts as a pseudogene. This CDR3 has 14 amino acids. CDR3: CASSKGSGSYEQYF. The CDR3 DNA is TGTGCCAGCAGCAAAGGATCAGGATCCTACGAGCAGTACTTC.

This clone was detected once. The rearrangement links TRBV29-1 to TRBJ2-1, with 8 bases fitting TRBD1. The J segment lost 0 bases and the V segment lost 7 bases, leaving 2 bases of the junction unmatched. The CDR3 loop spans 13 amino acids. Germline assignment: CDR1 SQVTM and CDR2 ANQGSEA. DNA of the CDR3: TGCAGCGGGGACAGGTTCTCCTACAATGAGCAGTTCTTC. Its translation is CSGDRFSYNEQFF.

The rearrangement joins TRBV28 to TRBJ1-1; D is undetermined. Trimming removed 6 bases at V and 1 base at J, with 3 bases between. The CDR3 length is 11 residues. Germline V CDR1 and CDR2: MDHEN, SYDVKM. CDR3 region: CASRRNTEAFF. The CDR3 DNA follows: TGTGCCAGCAGGAGGAACACTGAAGCTTTCTTT. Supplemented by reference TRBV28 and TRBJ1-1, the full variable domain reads DVKVTQSSRYLVKRTGEKVFLECVQDMDHENMFWYRQDPGLGLRLIYFSYDVKMKEKGDIPEGYSVSREKKERFSLILESASTNQTSMYLCASRRNTEAFFGQGTRLTVV.

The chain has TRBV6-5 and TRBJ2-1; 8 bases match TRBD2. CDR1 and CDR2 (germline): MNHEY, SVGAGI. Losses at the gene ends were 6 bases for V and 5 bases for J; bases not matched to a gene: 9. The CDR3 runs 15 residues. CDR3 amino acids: CASRPSGGPHNEQFF. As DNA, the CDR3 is TGTGCCAGCAGGCCGTCGGGGGGGCCGCACAATGAGCAGTTCTTC.

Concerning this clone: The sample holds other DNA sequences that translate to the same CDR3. CDR3 bases: TGTGCCAGCAGTTACCGGACAGGGGGGTACGAGCAGTACTTC. Residues: CASSYRTGGYEQYF. The chain couples TRBV27 to TRBJ2-7, with 10 positions matching TRBD1. The germline V gene has CDR1 MNHEY and CDR2 SMNVEV (reference sequence). The CDR3 contains 14 residues. With V trimmed by 4 bases and J by 4 bases, 4 bases remained unmatched.

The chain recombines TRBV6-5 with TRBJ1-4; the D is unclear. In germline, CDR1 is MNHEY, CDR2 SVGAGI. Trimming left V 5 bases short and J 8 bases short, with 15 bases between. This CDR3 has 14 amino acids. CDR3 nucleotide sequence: TGTGCCAGCAGTCTCTCATGGAGACGGGAAAAACTGTTTTTT. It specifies CASSLSWRREKLFF.

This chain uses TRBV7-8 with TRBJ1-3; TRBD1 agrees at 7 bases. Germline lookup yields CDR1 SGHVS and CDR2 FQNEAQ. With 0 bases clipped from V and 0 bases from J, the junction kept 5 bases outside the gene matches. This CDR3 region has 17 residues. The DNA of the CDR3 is TGTGCCAGCAGCTTAGCCCCGGGACAGAACTCTGGAAACACCATATATTTT. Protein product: CASSLAPGQNSGNTIYF.